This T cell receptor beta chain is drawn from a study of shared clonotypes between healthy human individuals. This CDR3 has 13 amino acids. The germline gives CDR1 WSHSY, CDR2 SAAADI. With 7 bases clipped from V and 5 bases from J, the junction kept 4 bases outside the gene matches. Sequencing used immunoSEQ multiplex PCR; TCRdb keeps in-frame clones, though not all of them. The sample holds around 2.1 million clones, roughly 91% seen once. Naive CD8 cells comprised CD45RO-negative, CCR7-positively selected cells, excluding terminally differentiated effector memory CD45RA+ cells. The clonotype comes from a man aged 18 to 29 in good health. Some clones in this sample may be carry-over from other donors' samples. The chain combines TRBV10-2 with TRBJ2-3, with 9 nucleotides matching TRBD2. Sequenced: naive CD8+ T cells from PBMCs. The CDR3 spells CASKAGGGDTQYF. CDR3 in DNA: TGCGCCAGCAAGGCGGGAGGGGGAGATACGCAGTATTTT.